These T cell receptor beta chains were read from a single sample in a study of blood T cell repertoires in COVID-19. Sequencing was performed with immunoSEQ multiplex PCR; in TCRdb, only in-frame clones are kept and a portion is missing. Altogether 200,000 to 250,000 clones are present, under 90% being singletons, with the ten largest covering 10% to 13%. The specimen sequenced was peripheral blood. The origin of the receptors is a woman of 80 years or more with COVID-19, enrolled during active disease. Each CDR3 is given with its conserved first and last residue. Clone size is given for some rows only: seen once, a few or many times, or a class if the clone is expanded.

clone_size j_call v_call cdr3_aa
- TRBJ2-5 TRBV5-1 CASSLTGLAGGETQYF
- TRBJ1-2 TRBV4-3 CASSQDLTARFGYTF
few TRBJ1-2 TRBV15 CATSRARDSPGVGYTF
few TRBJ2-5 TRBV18 CASSPPFNRLETQYF
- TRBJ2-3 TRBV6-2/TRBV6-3 CASSYSTGGPDTQYF
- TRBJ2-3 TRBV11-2 CASSLDPGGGVRDTQYF
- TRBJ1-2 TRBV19 CASTPGGYGYTF
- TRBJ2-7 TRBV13 CASSQDRGQSSYEQYF
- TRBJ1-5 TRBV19 CASKTLSPLNQPQHF
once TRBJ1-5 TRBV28 CASSITGNQPQHF
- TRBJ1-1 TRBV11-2 CASSRGQGLNTEAFF
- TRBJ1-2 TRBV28 CASKSPGSGTSGYTF
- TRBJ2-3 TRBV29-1 CSVELQGIGDTQYF
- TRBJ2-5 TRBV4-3 CASSRTRDRAETQYF
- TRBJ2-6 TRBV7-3 CASSLGRYSGANVLTF
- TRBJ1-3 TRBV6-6 CASSSETNSGNTIYF
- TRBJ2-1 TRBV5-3 CARGYPAGHFIYEQFF
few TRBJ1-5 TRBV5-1 CASSPLPPGTGFDQPQHF
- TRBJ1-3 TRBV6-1 CASSEHIGTASGNTIYF
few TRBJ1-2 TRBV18 CASSLGSDRPFGYTF
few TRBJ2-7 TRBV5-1 CASSSGGIYEQYF
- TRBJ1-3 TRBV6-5 CASVRQASGNTIYF
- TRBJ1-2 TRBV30 CAWSEVGGYGYTF
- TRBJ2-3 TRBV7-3 CASSFGLSTDTQYF
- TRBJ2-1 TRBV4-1 CASSQDSLAGGQTNEQFF
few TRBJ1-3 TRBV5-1 CASSLGQGANRIKNTIYF
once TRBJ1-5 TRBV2 CASNPTRQGGLRIGNQPQHF